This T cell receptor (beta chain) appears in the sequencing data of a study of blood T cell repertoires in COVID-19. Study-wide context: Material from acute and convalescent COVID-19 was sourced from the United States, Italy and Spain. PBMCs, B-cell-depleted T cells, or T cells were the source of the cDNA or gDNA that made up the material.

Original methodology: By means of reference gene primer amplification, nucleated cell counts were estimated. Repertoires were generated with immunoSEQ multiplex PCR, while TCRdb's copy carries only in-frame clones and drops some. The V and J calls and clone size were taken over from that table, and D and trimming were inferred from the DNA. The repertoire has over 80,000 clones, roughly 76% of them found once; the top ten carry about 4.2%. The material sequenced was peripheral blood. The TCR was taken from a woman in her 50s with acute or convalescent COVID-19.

In nucleotides, the CDR3 is TGTGCCAGCAGCTTAAGGACAAGGGAGACCCAGTACTTC. It translates to CASSLRTRETQYF. The rearrangement uses TRBV5-5 and TRBJ2-5, with D possibly being TRBD1 (5 bases). This CDR3 comprises 13 residues. Between the trimmed V and J ends, which lost 2 bases and 5 bases, there was a span of 10 bases. In germline, CDR1 is SGHKS, CDR2 YYEKEE (reference sequence).